The present entry profiles one T cell receptor (beta chain) with its context. The antigen remains unidentified. Compared with germline, one end of the junction differs, possibly owing to a read error. Assay used: immunoSEQ multiplex PCR; TCRdb lists only in-frame clones, some missing. The data hold approximately 100,000 clones, with roughly 88% observed a single time. The data originate from a study of T cell responses to AZD1222 COVID-19 vaccine. General observations from the study: A reported finding is that nearly half of spike-specific TCRs target unmutated variant regions.

This CDR3 region has 21 residues. CDR1 and CDR2 from the germline V gene are LGHNA and YSLEER. The sample consisted of peripheral blood, taken on day 0 of AZD1222 vaccination. The chain combines TRBV4-3 with TRBJ2-1, with 10 bases matching TRBD2. This receptor was taken from an adult in good health. The CDR3 coding sequence is TGCGCCCGCAGCCGACTTCCATATGGGTCTAGCGGGGGCAAGGACTACAATGAGCAGTTCTTC. Translation: CARSRLPYGSSGGKDYNEQFF.